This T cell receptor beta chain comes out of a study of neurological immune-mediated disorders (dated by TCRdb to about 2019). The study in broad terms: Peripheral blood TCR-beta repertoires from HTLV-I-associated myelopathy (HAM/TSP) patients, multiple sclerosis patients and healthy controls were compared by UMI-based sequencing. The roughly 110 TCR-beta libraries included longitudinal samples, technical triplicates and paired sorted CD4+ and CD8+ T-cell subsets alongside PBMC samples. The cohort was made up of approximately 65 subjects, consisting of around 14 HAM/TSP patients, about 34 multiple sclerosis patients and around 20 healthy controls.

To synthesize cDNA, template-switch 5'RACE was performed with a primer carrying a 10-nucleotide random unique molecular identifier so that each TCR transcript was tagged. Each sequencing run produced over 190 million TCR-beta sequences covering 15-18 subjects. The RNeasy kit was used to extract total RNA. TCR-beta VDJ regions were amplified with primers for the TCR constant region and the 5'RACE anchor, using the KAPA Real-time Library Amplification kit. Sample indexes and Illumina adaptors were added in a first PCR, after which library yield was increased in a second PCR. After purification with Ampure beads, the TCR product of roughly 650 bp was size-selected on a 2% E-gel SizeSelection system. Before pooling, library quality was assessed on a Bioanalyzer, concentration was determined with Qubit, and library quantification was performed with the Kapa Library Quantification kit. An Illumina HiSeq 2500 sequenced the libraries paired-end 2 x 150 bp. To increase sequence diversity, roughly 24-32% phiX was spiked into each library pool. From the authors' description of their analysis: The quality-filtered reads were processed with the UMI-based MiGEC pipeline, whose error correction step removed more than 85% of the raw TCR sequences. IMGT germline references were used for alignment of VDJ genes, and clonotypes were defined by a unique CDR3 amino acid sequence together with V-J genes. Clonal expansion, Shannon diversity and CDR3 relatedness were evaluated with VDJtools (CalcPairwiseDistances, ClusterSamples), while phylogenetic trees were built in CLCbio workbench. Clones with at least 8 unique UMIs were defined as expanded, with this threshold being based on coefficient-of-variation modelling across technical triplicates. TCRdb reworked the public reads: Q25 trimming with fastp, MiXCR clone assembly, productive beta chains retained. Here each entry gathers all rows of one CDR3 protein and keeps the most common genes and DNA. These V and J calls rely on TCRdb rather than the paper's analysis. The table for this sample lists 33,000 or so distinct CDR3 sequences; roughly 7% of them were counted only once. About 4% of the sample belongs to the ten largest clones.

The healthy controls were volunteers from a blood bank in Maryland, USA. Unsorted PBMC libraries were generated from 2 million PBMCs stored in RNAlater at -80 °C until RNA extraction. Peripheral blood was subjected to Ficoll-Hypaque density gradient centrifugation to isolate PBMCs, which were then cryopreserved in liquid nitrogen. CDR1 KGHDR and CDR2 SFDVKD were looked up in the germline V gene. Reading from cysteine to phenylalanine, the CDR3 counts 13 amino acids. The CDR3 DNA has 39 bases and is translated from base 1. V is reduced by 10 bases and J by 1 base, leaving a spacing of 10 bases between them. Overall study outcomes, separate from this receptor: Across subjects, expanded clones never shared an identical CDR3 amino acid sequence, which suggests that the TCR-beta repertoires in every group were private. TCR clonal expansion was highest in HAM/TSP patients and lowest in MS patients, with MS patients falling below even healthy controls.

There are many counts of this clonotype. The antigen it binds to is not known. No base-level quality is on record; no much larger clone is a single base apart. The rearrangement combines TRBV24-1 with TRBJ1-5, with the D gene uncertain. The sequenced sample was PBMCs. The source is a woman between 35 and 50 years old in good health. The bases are TGTGCCACGCGGGGAGGAAGCAATCAGCCCCAGCATTTT. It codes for CATRGGSNQPQHF.